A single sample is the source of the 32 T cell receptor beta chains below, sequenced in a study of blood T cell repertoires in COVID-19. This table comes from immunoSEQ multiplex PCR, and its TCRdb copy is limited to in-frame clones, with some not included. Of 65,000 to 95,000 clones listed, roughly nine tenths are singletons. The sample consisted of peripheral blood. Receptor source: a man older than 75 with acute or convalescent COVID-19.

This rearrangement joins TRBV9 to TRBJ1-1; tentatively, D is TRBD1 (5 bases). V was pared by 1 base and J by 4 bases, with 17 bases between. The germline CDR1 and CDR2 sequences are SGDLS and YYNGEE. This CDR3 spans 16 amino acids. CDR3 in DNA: TGTGCCAGCAGCGTAAGCAGGGAGGTCCGAGGCACTGAAGCTTTCTTT. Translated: CASSVSREVRGTEAFF.

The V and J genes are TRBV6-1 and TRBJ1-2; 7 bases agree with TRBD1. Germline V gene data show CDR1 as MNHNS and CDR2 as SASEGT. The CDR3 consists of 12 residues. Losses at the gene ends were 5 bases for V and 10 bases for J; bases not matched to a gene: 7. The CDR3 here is CASSWDSADYTF. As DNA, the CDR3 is TGTGCCAGCAGTTGGGACAGCGCGGACTACACCTTC.

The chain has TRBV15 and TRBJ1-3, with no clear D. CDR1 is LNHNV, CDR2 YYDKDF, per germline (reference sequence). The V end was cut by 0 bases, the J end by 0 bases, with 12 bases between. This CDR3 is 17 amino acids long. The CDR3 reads CATSRDPGGLSGNTIYF. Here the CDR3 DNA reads TGTGCCACCAGCAGAGATCCTGGAGGCCTCTCTGGAAACACCATATATTTT.

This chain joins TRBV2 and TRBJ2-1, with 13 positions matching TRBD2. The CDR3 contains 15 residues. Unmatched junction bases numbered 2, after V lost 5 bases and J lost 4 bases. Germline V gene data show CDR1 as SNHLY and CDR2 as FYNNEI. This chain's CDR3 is CASSRLAGGYNEQFF. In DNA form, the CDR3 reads TGTGCCAGCAGTAGACTAGCGGGAGGATACAATGAGCAGTTCTTC.

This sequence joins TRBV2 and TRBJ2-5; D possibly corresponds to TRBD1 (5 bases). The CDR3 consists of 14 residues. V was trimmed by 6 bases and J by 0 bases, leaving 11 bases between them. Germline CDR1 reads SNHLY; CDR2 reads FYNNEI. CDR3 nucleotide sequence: TGTGCCAGCAGGGGGCCTGCCAACCAAGAGACCCAGTACTTC. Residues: CASRGPANQETQYF. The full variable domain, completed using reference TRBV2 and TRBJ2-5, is EPEVTQTPSHQVTQMGQEVILRCVPISNHLYFYWYRQILGQKVEFLVSFYNNEISEKSEIFDDQFSVERPDGSNFTLKIRSTKLEDSAMYFCASRGPANQETQYFGPGTRLLVL.

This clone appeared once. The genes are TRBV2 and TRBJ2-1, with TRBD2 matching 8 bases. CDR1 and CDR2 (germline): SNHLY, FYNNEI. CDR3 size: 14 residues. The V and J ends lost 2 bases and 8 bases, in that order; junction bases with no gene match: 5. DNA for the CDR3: TGTGCCAGCAGTGAATCCAGCGGGGGACATGAGCAGTTCTTC. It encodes CASSESSGGHEQFF.

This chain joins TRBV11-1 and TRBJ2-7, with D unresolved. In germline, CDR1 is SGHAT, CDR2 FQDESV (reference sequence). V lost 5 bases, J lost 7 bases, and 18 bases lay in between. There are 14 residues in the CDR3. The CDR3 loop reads CASSLLRSGLEQYF. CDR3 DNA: TGTGCCAGCAGCCTTTTAAGAAGTGGGCTGGAGCAGTACTTC.

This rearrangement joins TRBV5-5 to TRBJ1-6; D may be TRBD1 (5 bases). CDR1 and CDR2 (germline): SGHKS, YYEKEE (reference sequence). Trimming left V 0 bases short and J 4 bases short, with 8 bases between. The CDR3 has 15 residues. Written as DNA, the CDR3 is TGTGCCAGCAGCTTGGGTCGACAGTATAATTCACCCCTCCACTTT. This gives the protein CASSLGRQYNSPLHF. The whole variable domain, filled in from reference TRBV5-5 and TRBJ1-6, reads DAGVTQSPTHLIKTRGQQVTLRCSPISGHKSVSWYQQVLGQGPQFIFQYYEKEERGRGNFPDRFSARQFPNYSSELNVNALLLGDSALYLCASSLGRQYNSPLHFGNGTRLTVT.

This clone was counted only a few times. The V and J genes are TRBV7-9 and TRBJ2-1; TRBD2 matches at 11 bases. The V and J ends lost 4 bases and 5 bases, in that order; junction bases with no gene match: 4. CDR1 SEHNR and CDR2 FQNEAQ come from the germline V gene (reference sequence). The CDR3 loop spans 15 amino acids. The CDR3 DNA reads TGTGCCAGCAGCTCGACTAGCGGGGATCACAATGAGCAGTTCTTC. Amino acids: CASSSTSGDHNEQFF.

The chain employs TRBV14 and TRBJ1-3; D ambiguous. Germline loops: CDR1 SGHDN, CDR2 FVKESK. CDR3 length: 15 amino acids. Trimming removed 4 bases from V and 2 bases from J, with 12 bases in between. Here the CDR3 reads CASSLHSGTGNTIYF. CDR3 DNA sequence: TGTGCCAGCAGCCTCCACTCGGGTACTGGAAACACCATATATTTT.

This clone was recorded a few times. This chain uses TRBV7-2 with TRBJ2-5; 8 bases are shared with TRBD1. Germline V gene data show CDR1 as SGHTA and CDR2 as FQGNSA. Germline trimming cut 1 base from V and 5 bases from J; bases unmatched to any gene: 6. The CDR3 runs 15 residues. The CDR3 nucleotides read TGTGCCAGCAGCTTAGGCGGACAGGGAACGGAGACCCAGTACTTC. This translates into CASSLGGQGTETQYF.

The CDR3 nucleotides are TGTGCCAGCAGGGGGACAGGGCAAGAGACCCAGTACTTC. Protein: CASRGTGQETQYF. The chain uses TRBV6-5 and TRBJ2-5; TRBD1 aligns across 9 bases. This CDR3 comprises 13 residues. After removal of 6 bases from V and 2 bases from J, the junction contained 1 base not matched to a gene. Germline V gene data show CDR1 as MNHEY and CDR2 as SVGAGI.

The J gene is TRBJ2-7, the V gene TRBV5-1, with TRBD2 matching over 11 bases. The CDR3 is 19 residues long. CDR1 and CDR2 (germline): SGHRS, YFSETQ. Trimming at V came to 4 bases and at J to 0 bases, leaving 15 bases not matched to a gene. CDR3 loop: CASSAQLAGDTTGSYEQYF. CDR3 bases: TGCGCCAGCAGCGCACAACTAGCGGGAGACACTACAGGCTCCTACGAGCAGTACTTC. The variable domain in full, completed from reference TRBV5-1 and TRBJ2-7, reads KAGVTQTPRYLIKTRGQQVTLSCSPISGHRSVSWYQQTPGQGLQFLFEYFSETQRNKGNFPGRFSGRQFSNSRSEMNVSTLELGDSALYLCASSAQLAGDTTGSYEQYFGPGTRLTVT.

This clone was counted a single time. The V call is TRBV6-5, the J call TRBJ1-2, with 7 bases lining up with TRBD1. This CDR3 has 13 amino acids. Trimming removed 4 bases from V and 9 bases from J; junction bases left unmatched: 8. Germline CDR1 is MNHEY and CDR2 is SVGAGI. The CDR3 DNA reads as TGTGCCAGCAGTTCCAGGGGGGAAATAAGCTACACCTTC. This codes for CASSSRGEISYTF.

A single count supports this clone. The CDR3 nucleotides are TGTGCCAGTAGTCTCGGGACTAGCGGGGGGGCCGCCGGGGAGCTGTTTTTT. It codes for CASSLGTSGGAAGELFF. The chain links TRBV19 to TRBJ2-2; 16 bases are a match to TRBD2. Germline lookup yields CDR1 LNHDA and CDR2 SQIVND (reference sequence). The ends lost 5 bases at V and 6 bases at J; junction bases unmatched: 6. The CDR3 consists of 17 residues. The full variable domain, in which reference TRBV19 and TRBJ2-2 provide the parts outside the CDR3, is DGGITQSPKYLFRKEGQNVTLSCEQNLNHDAMYWYRQDPGQGLRLIYYSQIVNDFQKGDIAEGYSVSREKKESFPLTVTSAQKNPTAFYLCASSLGTSGGAAGELFFGEGSRLTVL.

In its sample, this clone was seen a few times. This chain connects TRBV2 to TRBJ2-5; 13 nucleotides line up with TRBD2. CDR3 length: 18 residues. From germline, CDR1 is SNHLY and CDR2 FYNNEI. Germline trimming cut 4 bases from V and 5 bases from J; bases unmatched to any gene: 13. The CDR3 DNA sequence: TGTGCCAGCAGTGCCCCATGGACTAGCGGGAGAGCAAGGGAGACCCAGTACTTC. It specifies CASSAPWTSGRARETQYF.

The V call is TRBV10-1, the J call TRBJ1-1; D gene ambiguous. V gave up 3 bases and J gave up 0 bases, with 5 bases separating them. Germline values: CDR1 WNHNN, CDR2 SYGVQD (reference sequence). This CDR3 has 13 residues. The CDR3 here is CASSDLLNTEAFF. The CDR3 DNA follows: TGCGCCAGCAGTGATCTTTTGAACACTGAAGCTTTCTTT.

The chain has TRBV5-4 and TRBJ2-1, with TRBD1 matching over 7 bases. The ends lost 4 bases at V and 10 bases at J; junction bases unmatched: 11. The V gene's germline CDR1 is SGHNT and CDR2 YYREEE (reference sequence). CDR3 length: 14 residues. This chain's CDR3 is CASSMGTAPSEQFF. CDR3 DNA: TGTGCCAGCAGCATGGGGACAGCCCCCAGCGAGCAGTTCTTC.

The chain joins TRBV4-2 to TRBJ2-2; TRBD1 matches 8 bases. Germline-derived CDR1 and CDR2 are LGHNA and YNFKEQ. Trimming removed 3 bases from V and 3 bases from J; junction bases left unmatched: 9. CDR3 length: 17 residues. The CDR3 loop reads CASSHDADRADTGELFF. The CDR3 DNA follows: TGTGCCAGCAGCCACGATGCGGACAGGGCTGACACCGGGGAGCTGTTTTTT.

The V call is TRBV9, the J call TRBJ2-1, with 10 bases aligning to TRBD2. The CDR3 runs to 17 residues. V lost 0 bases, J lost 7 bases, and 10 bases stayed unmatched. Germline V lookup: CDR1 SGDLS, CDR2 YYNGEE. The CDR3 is CASSVAVGVAGGNEQFF. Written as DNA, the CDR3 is TGTGCCAGCAGCGTAGCTGTCGGGGTAGCGGGAGGAAATGAGCAGTTCTTC.

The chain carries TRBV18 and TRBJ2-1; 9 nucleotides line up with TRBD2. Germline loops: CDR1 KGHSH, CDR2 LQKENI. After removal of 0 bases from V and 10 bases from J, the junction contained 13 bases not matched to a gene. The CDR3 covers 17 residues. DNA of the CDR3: TGTGCCAGCTCACCACCGGGTACTAGCGGGTTCCCTAGGGAGCAGTTCTTC. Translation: CASSPPGTSGFPREQFF.

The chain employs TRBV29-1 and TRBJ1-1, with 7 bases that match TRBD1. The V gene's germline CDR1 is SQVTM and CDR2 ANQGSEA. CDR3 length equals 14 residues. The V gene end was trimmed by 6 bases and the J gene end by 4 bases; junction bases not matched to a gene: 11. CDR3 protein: CSVPPYRGSTEAFF. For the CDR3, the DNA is TGCAGCGTCCCCCCTTACAGGGGAAGCACTGAAGCTTTCTTT.

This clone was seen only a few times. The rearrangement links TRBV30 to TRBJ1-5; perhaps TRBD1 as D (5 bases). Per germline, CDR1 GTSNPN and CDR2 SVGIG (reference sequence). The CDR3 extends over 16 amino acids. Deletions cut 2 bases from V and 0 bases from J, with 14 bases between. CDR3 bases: TGTGCCTGGAGTTCTGAAACGACAGATAGCAATCAGCCCCAGCATTTT. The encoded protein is CAWSSETTDSNQPQHF.

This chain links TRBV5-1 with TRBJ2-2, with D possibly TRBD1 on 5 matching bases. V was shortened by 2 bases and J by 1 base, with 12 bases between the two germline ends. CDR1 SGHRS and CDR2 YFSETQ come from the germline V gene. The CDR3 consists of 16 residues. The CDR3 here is CASSFETALNTGELFF. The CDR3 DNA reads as TGCGCCAGCAGCTTTGAGACAGCCTTGAACACCGGGGAGCTGTTTTTT.

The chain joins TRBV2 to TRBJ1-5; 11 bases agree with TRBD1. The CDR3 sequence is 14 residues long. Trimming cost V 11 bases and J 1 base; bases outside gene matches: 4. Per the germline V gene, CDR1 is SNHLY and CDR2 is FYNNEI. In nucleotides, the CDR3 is TGTGCCTGTGGACAGGGGGCAAGCAATCAGCCCCAGCATTTT. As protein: CACGQGASNQPQHF.

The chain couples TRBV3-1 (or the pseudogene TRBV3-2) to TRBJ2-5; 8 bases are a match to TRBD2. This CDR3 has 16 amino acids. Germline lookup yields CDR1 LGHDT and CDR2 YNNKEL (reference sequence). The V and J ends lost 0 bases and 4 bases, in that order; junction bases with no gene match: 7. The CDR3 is CASSQEFGLAGETQYF. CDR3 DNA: TGTGCCAGCAGCCAAGAGTTCGGACTAGCCGGAGAGACCCAGTACTTC.

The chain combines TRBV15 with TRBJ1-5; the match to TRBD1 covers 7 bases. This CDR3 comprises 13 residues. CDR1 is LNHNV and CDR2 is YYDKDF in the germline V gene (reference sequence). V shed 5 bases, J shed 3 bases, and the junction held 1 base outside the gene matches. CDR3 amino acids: CATSDRVNQPQHF. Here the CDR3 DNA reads TGTGCCACCAGCGACAGGGTCAATCAGCCCCAGCATTTT. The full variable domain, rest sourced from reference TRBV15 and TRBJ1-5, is DAMVIQNPRYQVTQFGKPVTLSCSQTLNHNVMYWYQQKSSQAPKLLFHYYDKDFNNEADTPDNFQSRRPNTSFCFLDIRSPGLGDTAMYLCATSDRVNQPQHFGDGTRLSIL.

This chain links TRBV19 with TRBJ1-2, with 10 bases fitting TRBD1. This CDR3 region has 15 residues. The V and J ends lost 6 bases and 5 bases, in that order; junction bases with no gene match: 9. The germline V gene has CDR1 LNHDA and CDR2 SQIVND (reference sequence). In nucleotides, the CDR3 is TGTGCCAGTAGCCTATCCTGGACAGGGGGGTATGGCTACACCTTC. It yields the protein CASSLSWTGGYGYTF.

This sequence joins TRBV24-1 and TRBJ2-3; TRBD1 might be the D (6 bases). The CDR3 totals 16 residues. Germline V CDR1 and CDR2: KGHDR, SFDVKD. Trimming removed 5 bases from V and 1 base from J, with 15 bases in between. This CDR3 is CATSVGTQVGTDTQYF. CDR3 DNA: TGTGCCACCAGTGTCGGGACACAAGTTGGCACAGATACGCAGTATTTT.

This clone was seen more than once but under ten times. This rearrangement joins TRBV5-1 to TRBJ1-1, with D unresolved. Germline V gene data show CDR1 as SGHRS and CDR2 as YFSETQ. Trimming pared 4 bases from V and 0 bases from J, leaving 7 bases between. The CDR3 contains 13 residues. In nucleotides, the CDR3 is TGCGCCAGCAGCCCCCTTATGAACACTGAAGCTTTCTTT. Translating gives CASSPLMNTEAFF.

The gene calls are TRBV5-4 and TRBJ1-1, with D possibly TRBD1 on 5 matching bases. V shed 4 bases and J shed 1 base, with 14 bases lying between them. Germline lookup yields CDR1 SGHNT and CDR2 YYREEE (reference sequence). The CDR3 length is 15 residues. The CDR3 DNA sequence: TGTGCCAGCAGCCCGGGAGGGACGGCGAACACTGAAGCTTTCTTT. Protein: CASSPGGTANTEAFF.

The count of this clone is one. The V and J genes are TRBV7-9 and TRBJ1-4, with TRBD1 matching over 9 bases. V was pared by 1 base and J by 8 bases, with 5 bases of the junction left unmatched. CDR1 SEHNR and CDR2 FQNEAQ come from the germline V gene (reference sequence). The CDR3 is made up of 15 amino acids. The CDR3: CASSLGGTGREKLFF. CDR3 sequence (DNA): TGTGCCAGCAGCTTAGGTGGGACAGGGAGAGAAAAACTGTTTTTT.